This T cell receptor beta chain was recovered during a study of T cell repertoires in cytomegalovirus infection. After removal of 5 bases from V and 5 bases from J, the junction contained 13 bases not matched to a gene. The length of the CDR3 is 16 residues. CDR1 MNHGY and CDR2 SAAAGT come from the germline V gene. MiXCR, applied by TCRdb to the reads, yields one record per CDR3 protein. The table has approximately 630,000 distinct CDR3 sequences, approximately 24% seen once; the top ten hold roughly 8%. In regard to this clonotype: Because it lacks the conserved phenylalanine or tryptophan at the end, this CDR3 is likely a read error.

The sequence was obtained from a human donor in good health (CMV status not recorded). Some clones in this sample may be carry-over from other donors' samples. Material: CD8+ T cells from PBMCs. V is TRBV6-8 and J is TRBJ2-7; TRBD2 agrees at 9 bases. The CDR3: CASSPRSSGVSNEQYL. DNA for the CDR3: TGTGCCAGCAGTCCCCGTTCTAGCGGGGTTTCAAACGAGCAGTACCTC.